The 24 T cell receptor beta chains below were found in one sample sequenced in a study of cytomegalovirus exposure and HLA in healthy donors (dated by TCRdb to the late 2010s). The method behind the library was the immunoSEQ multiplex PCR assay. The multiplex PCR relied on a mix of 60 forward primers for TCR Vbeta segments and 13 reverse primers for TCR Jbeta segments. As stored in TCRdb, this immuneACCESS dataset retains in-frame rearrangements with V and J assigned. A fraction of the clones does not appear; measured against another copy, unresolved V genes explain less than half of the discrepancy, and the remainder lacks a known reason. The sample has hundreds of thousands of clones on record, around 65% of them singletons. The ten largest clones take up roughly 2.4% of the sample. Specimen: PBMCs. Receptors originate from a female donor in good health and CMV-seronegative.

Ten or more counts support this clone. The J gene is TRBJ1-2, the V gene TRBV15; 7 bases agree with TRBD1. Germline loops: CDR1 LNHNV, CDR2 YYDKDF (reference sequence). The CDR3 is 14 amino acids. The V segment lost 6 bases and the J segment 4 bases; nucleotides outside the gene matches: 8. CDR3 residues: CATRGGGDPYGYTF. DNA of the CDR3: TGTGCCACCAGAGGGGGCGGGGACCCCTATGGCTACACCTTC.

This chain connects TRBV14 to TRBJ2-4; TRBD1 matches 9 bases. This CDR3 contains 19 residues. Trimming took 1 base from V and 0 from J; bases not matched to a gene: 10. The germline V gene has CDR1 SGHDN and CDR2 FVKESK. Written as DNA, the CDR3 is TGTGCCAGCAGCCAAGGGGAAACCGGGACAGGGATAGCCAAAAACATTCAGTACTTC. Translated: CASSQGETGTGIAKNIQYF.

The chain employs TRBV28 and TRBJ2-3, with 16 positions matching TRBD2. The CDR3 has 21 amino acids. J lost 4 bases, V lost 4 bases, and 17 bases had no gene match. The germline gives CDR1 MDHEN, CDR2 SYDVKM. CDR3 residues: CASSSVLESGTSGRAPDTQYF. The CDR3 coding sequence is TGTGCCAGCAGTTCGGTTTTGGAGTCCGGGACTAGCGGGAGGGCCCCAGATACGCAGTATTTT.

The gene calls are TRBV5-1 and TRBJ2-7; D gene unclear. Trimming left V 3 bases short and J 3 bases short, with 10 bases between. This CDR3 spans 13 amino acids. Germline loops: CDR1 SGHRS, CDR2 YFSETQ. The chain's CDR3 is CASSYSPGYEQYF. In DNA form, the CDR3 reads TGCGCCAGCAGCTATAGCCCGGGCTACGAGCAGTACTTC.

The chain employs TRBV7-9 and TRBJ2-1; D remains ambiguous. This CDR3 has 15 amino acids. Per the germline V gene, CDR1 is SEHNR and CDR2 is FQNEAQ (reference sequence). The V gene lost 2 bases and the J gene lost 5 bases, with 13 bases spanning the gap. CDR3 DNA sequence: TGTGCCAGCAGCTTATCACTGATTGAGGACAATGAGCAGTTCTTC. Translated, it gives CASSLSLIEDNEQFF.

This rearrangement joins TRBV14 to TRBJ2-7, with 7 bases aligning to TRBD2. CDR1 SGHDN and CDR2 FVKESK come from the germline V gene. This CDR3 is 12 amino acids long. The V gene end was trimmed by 6 bases and the J gene end by 8 bases; junction bases not matched to a gene: 7. CDR3 nucleotide sequence: TGTGCCAGCAGTATCGCGGGAGAGCAGCAGTACTTC. It translates to CASSIAGEQQYF.

The chain is built from TRBV9 and TRBJ1-1, with 8 bases fitting TRBD1. With 3 bases clipped from V and 3 bases from J, the junction kept 4 bases outside the gene matches. This CDR3 is 14 amino acids long. The germline V gene encodes CDR1 SGDLS and CDR2 YYNGEE. The CDR3 sequence: CASSATTGDTEAFF. In nucleotides, the CDR3 is TGTGCCAGCAGCGCCACGACAGGGGACACTGAAGCTTTCTTT.

The rearrangement uses TRBV5-5 and TRBJ2-1, with 10 bases that match TRBD1. Germline CDR1 is SGHKS and CDR2 is YYEKEE (reference sequence). The CDR3 totals 13 residues. V gave up 3 bases and J gave up 8 bases; unmatched junction bases: 2. The DNA for the CDR3 is TGTGCCAGCAGCTCGGACAGGGGGTATGAGCAGTTCTTC. Encoded protein: CASSSDRGYEQFF.

The CDR3 loop reads CASSYGERARGNEQFF. The DNA of the CDR3 is TGTGCCAGCAGTTACGGAGAACGGGCCCGGGGAAATGAGCAGTTCTTC. V is TRBV6-5 and J is TRBJ2-1, with D perhaps matching TRBD2 (5 bases). With 2 bases removed from V and 7 bases from J, the gap between germline ends came to 18 bases. The CDR3 loop spans 16 amino acids. The germline CDR1 and CDR2 sequences are MNHEY and SVGAGI.

The chain is built from TRBV7-3 and TRBJ2-1; TRBD2 matches 14 bases. The germline CDR1 and CDR2 sequences are SGHTA and FQGTGA. The V gene end was trimmed by 5 bases and the J gene end by 12 bases; junction bases not matched to a gene: 6. The CDR3 consists of 14 residues. In nucleotides, the CDR3 is TGTGCCAGCAGCCCAGGGACTAGCGGGAGTGGGCAGTTCTTC. Translation: CASSPGTSGSGQFF.

This chain connects TRBV6-1 to TRBJ2-1; 12 nucleotides align to TRBD2. CDR3 length: 15 amino acids. Trimming at V came to 5 bases and at J to 3 bases, leaving 2 bases not matched to a gene. Germline CDR1 MNHNS, CDR2 SASEGT. CDR3: CASSQLAGGYNEQFF. For the CDR3, the DNA is TGTGCCAGCAGTCAACTAGCGGGAGGCTACAATGAGCAGTTCTTC.

The rearrangement uses TRBV2 and TRBJ2-5; D gene uncertain. The V gene's germline CDR1 is SNHLY and CDR2 FYNNEI. V lost 8 bases, J lost 2 bases, and 6 bases lay in between. This CDR3 is 11 amino acids long. The CDR3 nucleotides read TGTGCCAGCGCTCAGCAAGAGACCCAGTACTTC. This gives the protein CASAQQETQYF.

The V call is TRBV7-9, the J call TRBJ2-2, with D possibly matching TRBD1 (5 bases). This CDR3 is built from 14 residues. Trimming left V 4 bases short and J 6 bases short, with 12 bases between. Germline V gene lookup returns CDR1 SEHNR and CDR2 FQNEAQ (reference sequence). The chain's CDR3 is CASSSRVVPGELFF. The CDR3 DNA sequence: TGTGCCAGCAGCTCCAGGGTAGTCCCCGGGGAGCTGTTTTTT.

This clone appeared a few times. The chain has TRBV7-9 and TRBJ2-6; a possible D gene is TRBD1 (5 bases). Germline assignment: CDR1 SEHNR and CDR2 FQNEAQ (reference sequence). The CDR3 runs 15 residues. Trimming removed 1 base from V and 2 bases from J, with 6 bases in between. CDR3 amino acids: CASSLEGAGANVLTF. The CDR3 DNA sequence: TGTGCCAGCAGCTTAGAAGGGGCTGGGGCCAACGTCCTGACTTTC.

This clone was counted only a few times. The chain recombines TRBV7-2 with TRBJ2-7; 10 nucleotides match TRBD2. After removal of 5 bases from V and 4 bases from J, the junction contained 11 bases not matched to a gene. The V gene's germline CDR1 is SGHTA and CDR2 FQGNSA. The CDR3 is 16 residues long. The CDR3 loop is CASSPELAGTPYEQYF. The DNA of the CDR3 is TGTGCCAGCAGCCCCGAACTAGCGGGGACTCCGTACGAGCAGTACTTC.

V is TRBV19 and J is TRBJ2-7; 8 nucleotides align to TRBD2. The germline gives CDR1 LNHDA, CDR2 SQIVND (reference sequence). V was clipped by 3 bases and J by 2 bases; unmatched bases: 3. The CDR3 is made up of 14 amino acids. CDR3 bases: TGTGCCAGTAGTATCCGGGAGGGTCCCTACGAGCAGTACTTC. It specifies CASSIREGPYEQYF.

The J gene is TRBJ1-1, the V gene TRBV7-9; the D gene is possibly TRBD1 (6 bases). The CDR3 consists of 15 residues. V was shortened by 2 bases and J by 1 base, with 11 bases between the two germline ends. CDR1 and CDR2 (germline): SEHNR, FQNEAQ (reference sequence). CDR3 loop: CASSLRQGKNTEAFF. CDR3 coding DNA: TGTGCCAGCAGCTTACGGCAGGGGAAGAACACTGAAGCTTTCTTT.

The gene calls are TRBV2 and TRBJ2-1, with 8 positions matching TRBD2. This CDR3 has 15 amino acids. Per germline, CDR1 SNHLY and CDR2 FYNNEI. The ends lost 10 bases at V and 2 bases at J; junction bases unmatched: 10. CDR3 sequence: CANQILAGPYNEQFF. The CDR3 DNA reads TGTGCCAACCAAATTCTAGCGGGTCCCTACAATGAGCAGTTCTTC.

Only a few counts were recorded for this clone. The CDR3 DNA is TGTGCCAGCAGCGTAGCCCCGGGAGGAGGCGAGCAGTACTTC. Protein product: CASSVAPGGGEQYF. The chain carries TRBV9 and TRBJ2-7, with TRBD2 identical over 7 bases. The CDR3 runs 14 residues. The germline V gene has CDR1 SGDLS and CDR2 YYNGEE. Trimming took 0 bases from V and 6 from J; bases not matched to a gene: 6. Full variable domain (rest looked up from reference TRBV9 and TRBJ2-7): DSGVTQTPKHLITATGQRVTLRCSPRSGDLSVYWYQQSLDQGLQFLIQYYNGEERAKGNILERFSAQQFPDLHSELNLSSLELGDSALYFCASSVAPGGGEQYFGPGTRLTVT.

V gene TRBV4-1 combines with J gene TRBJ2-7; D is unresolved. The CDR3 sequence is 15 residues long. The germline gives CDR1 MGHRA, CDR2 YSYEKL. V lost 1 base and J 7 bases, leaving 17 bases between the germline ends. CDR3 nucleotide sequence: TGCGCCAGCAGCCAAGGCGGTAGGCCGGTGGAGGAGCAGTACTTC. Translation gives CASSQGGRPVEEQYF.

This rearrangement joins TRBV6-1 to TRBJ2-4, with TRBD1 as a possible D gene (6 bases). Germline loops: CDR1 MNHNS, CDR2 SASEGT. Trimming took off 5 bases at V and 4 bases at J, with 15 bases between the two ends. This CDR3 has 15 residues. The chain's CDR3 is CASSPQEGQKNIQYF. The CDR3 DNA reads TGTGCCAGCAGTCCACAAGAGGGACAAAAAAACATTCAGTACTTC.

The chain employs TRBV5-8 and TRBJ1-1; D not certain. CDR3 length: 16 amino acids. Trimming shortened V by 0 bases and J by 5 bases, and 17 bases separated the two germline ends. CDR1 is SGHTS and CDR2 is YDEGEE in the germline V gene. DNA for the CDR3: TGTGCCAGCAGCTTGGTAAGGATACTTAAGAGGACTGAAGCTTTCTTT. It yields the protein CASSLVRILKRTEAFF.

The rearrangement uses TRBV28 and TRBJ1-1; a possible D gene is TRBD1 (6 bases). CDR1 MDHEN and CDR2 SYDVKM come from the germline V gene. The ends were cut back, 5 bases at V and 1 base at J, with 11 bases in the middle. The CDR3 contains 14 residues. The DNA of the CDR3 is TGTGCCAGCAGTCCGGGACACCAGAACACTGAAGCTTTCTTT. This gives the protein CASSPGHQNTEAFF.

This sequence joins TRBV10-2 and TRBJ1-2, with D hard to call. CDR1 and CDR2 (germline): WSHSY, SAAADI. V lost 11 bases and J 3 bases, leaving 10 bases between the germline ends. This CDR3 spans 11 amino acids. CDR3 in DNA: TGCGCCGGTCAGGATGACTATGGCTACACCTTC. Translating gives CAGQDDYGYTF.